The T cell receptor beta chain described here comes from a study of cytomegalovirus exposure and HLA in healthy donors. Germline V CDR1 and CDR2: SNHLY, FYNNEI. CDR3 length: 16 amino acids. The junction had 7 bases not matched to a gene; V was cut back by 6 bases and J by 5 bases. Generated by immunoSEQ multiplex PCR, the TCRdb table keeps only in-frame clones and is missing some. The repertoire has some 250,000 clones, more than 75% of them found once; the top ten carry less than 1.5%. General study results and limits: The study labeled about 160 TCR beta chains cytomegalovirus-associated. Later, an analysis found that TCR clusters from the first cohort tended to co-occur in the 90 to 150 validation repertoires.

Points on this clone: Its matching antigen is unknown.

This TCR derives from a woman younger than 45 in good health and CMV-seropositive. The sequenced sample consisted of PBMCs. The J gene is TRBJ2-2, the V gene TRBV2, with 12 bases lining up with TRBD2. The CDR3 DNA sequence: TGTGCCAGCAGAGCAAGGACTAGCGGGATAACCGGGGAGCTGTTTTTT. Protein sequence: CASRARTSGITGELFF.